This T cell receptor beta chain is from a study of OX40 agonist ivuxolimab in advanced cancers. Looking at the study overall: Prior anti-PD-1, anti-PD-L1 or anti-CTLA-4 therapy did not bar entry, and about 38% had some. Study-wide results and caveats: Some patients without response likewise showed low normalized clonal expansion. Specificity for antigen went undetermined in the expanded peripheral T cells. On average, CD8+ T cells had more expanded clones than CD4+.

Produced via immunoSEQ multiplex PCR; TCRdb's table is partial and in-frame only. Here the sample spans 100,000 or so clones, 85% to 90% being singletons. On this clone itself: Its specificity is not known.

Unmatched junction bases numbered 4, after V lost 2 bases and J lost 4 bases. This CDR3 contains 15 residues. Looked up from germline, CDR1 is SGHTS and CDR2 is YDEGEE. The source was CD4+ or CD8+ T cells sorted from blood, collected in a trial of the OX40 agonist ivuxolimab. The sequence derives from an adult with an advanced solid tumor such as melanoma, head and neck, liver or kidney cancer. The rearrangement uses TRBV5-8 and TRBJ2-3; 10 bases agree with TRBD1. CDR3 bases: TGTGCCAGCAGCTTTTCCGGGACAGGGGCAGATACGCAGTATTTT. Protein sequence: CASSFSGTGADTQYF.